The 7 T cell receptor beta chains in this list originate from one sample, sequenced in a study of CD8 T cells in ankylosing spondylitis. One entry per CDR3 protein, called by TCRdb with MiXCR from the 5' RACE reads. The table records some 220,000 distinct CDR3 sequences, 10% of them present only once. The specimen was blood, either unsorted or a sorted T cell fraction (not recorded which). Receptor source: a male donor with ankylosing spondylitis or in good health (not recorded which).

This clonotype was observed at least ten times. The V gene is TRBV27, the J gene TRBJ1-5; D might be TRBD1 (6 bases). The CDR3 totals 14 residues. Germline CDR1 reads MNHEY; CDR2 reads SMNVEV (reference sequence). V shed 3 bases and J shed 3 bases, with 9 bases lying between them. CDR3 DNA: TGTGCCAGCAGTTTGAGGGGGGACAATCAGCCCCAGCATTTT. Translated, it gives CASSLRGDNQPQHF.

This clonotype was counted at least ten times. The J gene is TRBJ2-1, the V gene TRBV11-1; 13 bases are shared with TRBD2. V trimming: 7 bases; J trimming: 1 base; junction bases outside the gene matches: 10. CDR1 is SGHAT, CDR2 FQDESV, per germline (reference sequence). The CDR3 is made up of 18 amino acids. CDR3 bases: TGTGCCAGCACCCCGACTAGCGGGAGGTCGAAGTCCTACAATGAGCAGTTCTTC. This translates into CASTPTSGRSKSYNEQFF. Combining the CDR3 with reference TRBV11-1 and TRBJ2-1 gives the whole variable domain EAEVAQSPRYKITEKSQAVAFWCDPISGHATLYWYRQILGQGPELLVQFQDESVVDDSQLPKDRFSAERLKGVDSTLKIQPAELGDSAMYLCASTPTSGRSKSYNEQFFGPGTRLTVL.

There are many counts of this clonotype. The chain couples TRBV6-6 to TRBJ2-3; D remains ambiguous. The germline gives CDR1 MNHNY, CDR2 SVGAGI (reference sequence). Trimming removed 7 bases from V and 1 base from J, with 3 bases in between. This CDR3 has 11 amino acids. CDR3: CASTGTDTQYF. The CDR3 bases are TGTGCCAGCACGGGCACAGATACGCAGTATTTT.

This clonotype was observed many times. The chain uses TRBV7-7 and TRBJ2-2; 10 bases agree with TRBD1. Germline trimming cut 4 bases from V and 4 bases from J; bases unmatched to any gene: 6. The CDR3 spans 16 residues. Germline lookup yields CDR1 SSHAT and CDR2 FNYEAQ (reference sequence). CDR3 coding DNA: TGTGCCAGCAGCTCCCTGACAGGGGGCATCACCGGGGAGCTGTTTTTT. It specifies CASSSLTGGITGELFF.

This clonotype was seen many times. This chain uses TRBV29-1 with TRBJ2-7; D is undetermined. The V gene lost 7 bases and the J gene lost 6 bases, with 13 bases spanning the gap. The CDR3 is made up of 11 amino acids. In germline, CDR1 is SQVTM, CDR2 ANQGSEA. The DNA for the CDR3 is TGCAGCGGGAGAGTAGGAAGCGAGCAGTACTTC. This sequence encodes CSGRVGSEQYF.

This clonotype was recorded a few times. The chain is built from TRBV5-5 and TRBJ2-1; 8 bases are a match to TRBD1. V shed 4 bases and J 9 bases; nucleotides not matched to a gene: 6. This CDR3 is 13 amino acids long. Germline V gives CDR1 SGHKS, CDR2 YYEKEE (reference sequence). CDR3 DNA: TGTGCCAGCAGCACTACAGGGGGGACTGAGCAGTTCTTC. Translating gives CASSTTGGTEQFF.

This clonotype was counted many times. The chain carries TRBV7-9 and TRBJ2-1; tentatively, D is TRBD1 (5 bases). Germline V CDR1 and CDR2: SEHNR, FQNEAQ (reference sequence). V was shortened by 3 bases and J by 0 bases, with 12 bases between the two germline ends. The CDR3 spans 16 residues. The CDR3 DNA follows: TGTGCCAGCAGCTTTGAACGGACAAGCTCCTACAATGAGCAGTTCTTC. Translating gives CASSFERTSSYNEQFF.